Below, 9 T cell receptor beta chains from the same sample are listed, as sequenced in a study of beta chain features in type 1 diabetes. Study-level results: Moderate yet significant TCRB CDR3 shortening was seen in Type 1 diabetes patients in all four CD4+ subsets.

These receptors' targets are unknown. cDNA synthesis used the whole RNA isolate, giving expressed TCRB sequences. The method was immunoSEQ multiplex PCR; TCRdb's version includes in-frame clones alone and lacks a portion of them. There are fewer than 400,000 clones in the sample; 9.3% occur only once, and approximately 1% lies in the top ten. The sample consisted of central memory CD4+ T cells from blood. All receptors come from a man aged 25 to 40 with type 1 diabetes.

This clone was seen only a few times. The chain recombines TRBV19 with TRBJ2-7; maybe TRBD1 (7 bases). Per the germline V gene, CDR1 is LNHDA and CDR2 is SQIVND (reference sequence). V gave up 8 bases and J gave up 3 bases, with 20 bases separating them. The CDR3 sequence is 15 residues long. CDR3 region: CASATGGQPDYEQYF. In nucleotides, the CDR3 is TGTGCCAGTGCTACCGGGGGACAGCCAGACTACGAGCAGTACTTC.

This clone was seen more than once but under ten times. The CDR3 DNA reads TGCAGCGTTGAACAGAGCACAGATACGCAGTATTTT. Protein: CSVEQSTDTQYF. The J gene is TRBJ2-3, the V gene TRBV29-1; no clear D gene. The germline V and J ends were trimmed by 2 bases and 0 bases, with 3 bases remaining between them. Germline CDR1 and CDR2: SQVTM and ANQGSEA. CDR3 size: 12 residues.

This clone showed up just a few times. This chain links TRBV5-1 with TRBJ1-6; 8 bases map to TRBD1. The CDR3 runs 15 residues. CDR1 SGHRS and CDR2 YFSETQ come from the germline V gene. V lost 4 bases to trimming and J lost 9 bases; unmatched junction nucleotides: 9. The CDR3 DNA reads as TGCGCCAGCAGCCTCGGACAGGGCCTCGGTTCACCCCTCCACTTT. It is translated as CASSLGQGLGSPLHF.

Ten or more counts support this clone. This rearrangement joins TRBV28 to TRBJ2-5; TRBD1 aligns across 11 bases. The CDR3 is 16 residues long. Germline V gene sequence: CDR1 MDHEN, CDR2 SYDVKM. Unmatched junction bases numbered 10, after V lost 5 bases and J lost 5 bases. The CDR3 DNA reads as TGTGCCAGCAGTCCGCTCCGGACAGGGGGCGCTGAGACCCAGTACTTC. It yields the protein CASSPLRTGGAETQYF.

This clone has a handful of counts. The chain recombines TRBV27 with TRBJ1-2; D is ambiguous. Trimming cost V 11 bases and J 8 bases, with 12 bases left between them. This CDR3 has 10 residues. Germline loops: CDR1 MNHEY, CDR2 SMNVEV (reference sequence). The DNA of the CDR3 is TGTGCCTCGCCGGGGAGGGGCTACACCTTC. Translated: CASPGRGYTF.

The sample holds a few counts of this clone. In the same sample, other DNA sequences code for this CDR3. The V and J genes are TRBV9 and TRBJ2-7; TRBD2 matches 8 bases. With V trimmed by 1 base and J by 0 bases, 0 bases remained unmatched. The CDR3 contains 14 residues. CDR1 SGDLS and CDR2 YYNGEE come from the germline V gene. The CDR3 nucleotides are TGTGCCAGCAGCGTAAGCGGGGGCTCCTACGAGCAGTACTTC. This encodes CASSVSGGSYEQYF.

This clone occurred a few times. V and J are TRBV2 and TRBJ2-1; TRBD2 agrees at 8 bases. Germline-derived CDR1 and CDR2 are SNHLY and FYNNEI. V shed 6 bases and J 6 bases; nucleotides not matched to a gene: 7. This CDR3 is built from 14 residues. The CDR3: CASRIGAGGNEQFF. DNA for the CDR3: TGTGCCAGCAGAATAGGGGCGGGGGGCAATGAGCAGTTCTTC.

This sequence joins TRBV7-9 and TRBJ1-6; tentatively, D is TRBD1 (5 bases). This CDR3 has 18 residues. Germline V gene lookup returns CDR1 SEHNR and CDR2 FQNEAQ (reference sequence). Trimming removed 4 bases from V and 0 bases from J, with 16 bases in between. CDR3 nucleotide sequence: TGTGCCAGCAGCTCGGGGTCGGGACGGAGCTCCTATAATTCACCCCTCCACTTT. Its protein product is CASSSGSGRSSYNSPLHF.

The rearrangement uses TRBV5-1 and TRBJ2-1; TRBD2 matches 8 bases. The trim removed 0 bases at V and 13 bases at J, leaving 9 bases unmatched. This CDR3 has 14 residues. CDR1 SGHRS and CDR2 YFSETQ come from the germline V gene. The CDR3, as DNA: TGCGCCAGCAGCTTGGCGTACGGGGGGGCCGATCAGTTCTTC. Translation gives CASSLAYGGADQFF.